A selection of T cell receptor beta chains follows, all from one sample in a study of PD-L1 blockade in urothelial cancer. TCRdb's table, derived via immunoSEQ multiplex PCR, lists solely in-frame clones and lacks some. This sample yields 40,000 to 45,000 clones, of which 83% are seen a single time; around 15% belongs to the top ten. Sequencing was performed on PBMCs, taken around atezolizumab (anti-PD-L1) treatment. The receptors derive from a man in his sixties with urothelial cancer. CDR3s include the opening cysteine and the closing phenylalanine or tryptophan. A D gene is named only where the DNA matches it firmly. Where a row states a size, it is once, few, many or the class of an expanded clone; other rows omit it.

TRBJ1-2 | - | TRBV9 | TRBD1 | TGTGCCAGCAGCGCACGGGACAGGGTGGACTATGGCTACACCTTC | CASSARDRVDYGYTF
TRBJ1-2 | few | TRBV6-1 | - | TGTGCCAGCCACTCCCGGGACTCCTATGGCTACACCTTC | CASHSRDSYGYTF
TRBJ1-2 | once | TRBV28 | TRBD1 | TGTGCCAGCAGTCCCTATACGGGGGCTGGGACAGGGAAACGGTATGGCTACACCTTC | CASSPYTGAGTGKRYGYTF
TRBJ2-1 | - | TRBV27 | TRBD1 | TGTGCCAGCAATCCTGGGGCCAGACAGGGGGCGGCCGAGCAGTTCTTC | CASNPGARQGAAEQFF
TRBJ1-6 | - | TRBV5-1 | - | TGCGCCAGCAGCTTGGGGGGCGCGGGGCAGTATAATTCACCCCTCCACTTT | CASSLGGAGQYNSPLHF
TRBJ1-4 | - | TRBV30 | TRBD1 | TGTGCCTGGACTCAAGGGACAGAAAATGAAAAACTGTTTTTT | CAWTQGTENEKLFF
TRBJ2-7 | - | TRBV10-3 | TRBD2 | TGTGCCATCAGCGGGGGGGGGTACGAGCAGTACTTC | CAISGGGYEQYF
TRBJ2-1 | - | TRBV6-5 | - | TGTGCCAGCCAGGGTTCTGATGAGCAGTTCTTC | CASQGSDEQFF
TRBJ2-7 | - | TRBV18 | TRBD2 | TGTGCCAGCTCATACACCCAAAGGGGACTAGCGGGAGAGTACGAGCAGTACTTC | CASSYTQRGLAGEYEQYF
TRBJ2-5 | - | TRBV5-6 | TRBD1 | TGTGCCAGCAGCTTAGCGGGACAGGGGGTCGGAGAGACCCAGTACTTC | CASSLAGQGVGETQYF
TRBJ2-2 | - | TRBV5-1 | - | TGCGCCAGCAGCGCGTCAGAGGGTGTCACCGGGGAGCTGTTTTTT | CASSASEGVTGELFF
TRBJ2-7 | - | TRBV19 | - | TGTGCCAGTAGTATTGGTCAGGGGAAAGGGGAGCAGTACTTC | CASSIGQGKGEQYF
TRBJ2-1 | - | TRBV29-1 | - | TGCAGCGTTGCGGTGGCGGGAATTGGCGATGAGCAGTTCTTC | CSVAVAGIGDEQFF
TRBJ1-2 | - | TRBV7-9 | - | TGTGCCAGCAGCGAGGGGCAGTCCGGGGGTGGCTACACCTTC | CASSEGQSGGGYTF
TRBJ2-3 | few | TRBV9 | TRBD2 | TGTGCCAGCAGCGTAGACGCGGGGGGTAGCACAGATACGCAGTATTTT | CASSVDAGGSTDTQYF
TRBJ2-2 | - | TRBV28 | - | TGTGCCAGCAGTTCGTCCGGGTACACCGGGGAGCTGTTTTTT | CASSSSGYTGELFF
TRBJ2-7 | - | TRBV15 | - | TGTGCCACCAGCAGAGATCCTTTGAGCCTAGCTTCGCTTGACGAGCAGTACTTC | CATSRDPLSLASLDEQYF
TRBJ1-3 | - | TRBV2 | - | TGTGCCAGCAGCGTGGACAGTTACTCTGGAAACACCATATATTTT | CASSVDSYSGNTIYF
TRBJ1-1 | - | TRBV9 | - | TGTGCCAGCAGCGTAGGACAGACGCTGAACACTGAAGCTTTCTTT | CASSVGQTLNTEAFF
TRBJ2-2 | - | TRBV27 | - | TGTGCCAGCAGTTTCGCAGGGGACACCGGGGAGCTGTTTTTT | CASSFAGDTGELFF
TRBJ2-7 | - | TRBV4-1 | TRBD1 | TGCGCCAGCAGCCAAGGACAGGGGCCAAACACCTACGAGCAGTACTTC | CASSQGQGPNTYEQYF
TRBJ2-4 | - | TRBV5-6 | TRBD1 | TGTGCCAGCAGCGGCGACAGGGAATACATTCAGTACTTC | CASSGDREYIQYF
TRBJ1-1 | few | TRBV30 | - | TGTGCCTGGAGTGTACTGGACAGAACTGAAGCTTTCTTT | CAWSVLDRTEAFF
TRBJ1-2 | once | TRBV5-6 | - | TGTGCCAGCAGCTCAGGGGTCTATGGCTACACCTTC | CASSSGVYGYTF
TRBJ1-2 | - | TRBV4-2 | TRBD1 | TGTGCCAGCAGCCAAGATCTGGGACAGGGTGCCCTTGGGTATGGCTACACCTTC | CASSQDLGQGALGYGYTF
TRBJ1-2 | few | TRBV19 | - | TGTGCCAGTCAAGGTACGGGAAACTATGGCTACACCTTC | CASQGTGNYGYTF
TRBJ1-1 | - | TRBV11-1 | - | TGTGCCAGCAGCTTATTACAGGGTGTAAGCACTGAAGCTTTCTTT | CASSLLQGVSTEAFF
TRBJ1-1 | - | TRBV10-3 | - | TGTGCCATCAGTGGTGAGGAGGGCACTGAAGCTTTCTTT | CAISGEEGTEAFF
TRBJ1-2 | - | TRBV28 | TRBD1 | TGTGCCAGCAGTATCGGGGGACAGGGGAACTATGGCTACACCTTC | CASSIGGQGNYGYTF
TRBJ2-2 | - | TRBV27 | - | TGTGCCAGCAGTGTATATCAGGGGGGCGAGCTCGGGGAGCTGTTTTTT | CASSVYQGGELGELFF
TRBJ1-2 | - | TRBV28 | TRBD1 | TGTGCCAGCAGTTTAAGGACAGGGCCAAGGAGCACCTTC | CASSLRTGPRSTF
TRBJ2-3 | once | TRBV10-1 | - | TGCGCCAGCAGCGGAAGACAGGTGGAAGATACGCAGTATTTT | CASSGRQVEDTQYF
TRBJ2-1 | once | TRBV5-3 | TRBD1 | TGTGCCAGAAGCTTTGACAGGGCGAGAAATGAGCAGTTCTTC | CARSFDRARNEQFF
TRBJ2-5 | - | TRBV7-9 | TRBD1 | TGTGCCAGCAGCTTAGGGACAGGACAGGGTAGGGAGACCCAGTACTTC | CASSLGTGQGRETQYF
TRBJ2-5 | once | TRBV5-4 | - | TGTGCCAGCAGCAGCCCGACGGGCCAAGAGACCCAGTACTTC | CASSSPTGQETQYF
TRBJ2-2 | - | TRBV6-1 | TRBD1 | TGTGCCAGCAGCCGGGACAGGACCGGGGAGCTGTTTTTT | CASSRDRTGELFF
TRBJ2-7 | - | TRBV6-5 | TRBD2 | TGTGCCAGCAGTCCGAGCGGGGGGTCCTCCTACGAGCAGTACTTC | CASSPSGGSSYEQYF
TRBJ2-6 | - | TRBV6-4 | TRBD1 | TGTGCCAGCAGGACAGGGCTCAGGCTTTCTGGGGCCAACGTCCTGACTTTC | CASRTGLRLSGANVLTF
TRBJ1-2 | - | TRBV9 | TRBD1 | TGTGCCAGCAGCGTAGGACAGGGATATGGCTACACCTTC | CASSVGQGYGYTF
TRBJ2-5 | - | TRBV2 | TRBD1 | TGTGCCAGCAGTAAGGCCCTCCCCGGGACAGGGTACCAAGAGACCCAGTACTTC | CASSKALPGTGYQETQYF
TRBJ2-5 | once | TRBV30 | TRBD2 | TGTGCCTGGTCAGCGGGGGGGCCTGAGACCCAGTACTTC | CAWSAGGPETQYF
TRBJ1-6 | - | TRBV4-1 | TRBD1 | TGCGCCAGCAGGCCGACAGGGAGGAATTCACCCCTCCACTTT | CASRPTGRNSPLHF
TRBJ1-6 | - | TRBV28 | - | TGTGCCAGCAGTTATCCTCACGTCGGGACAAGAAATTCACCCCTCCACTTT | CASSYPHVGTRNSPLHF
TRBJ1-6 | - | TRBV30 | - | TGTGCCTGGAGCCCAAGACAGGCGGTTGAAAATTCACCCCTCCACTTT | CAWSPRQAVENSPLHF